This T cell receptor (beta chain) was profiled in a study of CD8 T cells in Susac syndrome. Between the trimmed V and J ends, which lost 6 bases and 6 bases, there was a span of 15 bases. Germline V CDR1 and CDR2: SQVTM, ANQGSEA. The CDR3 runs to 13 residues. A quantity of roughly 0.5 to 1 ug RNA underwent reverse transcription using random hexamers. It was immunoSEQ multiplex PCR that amplified TCR beta CDR3 across 54 Vbeta and 13 Jbeta. TCRdb re-analysed the immunoSEQ multiplex PCR reads in MiXCR, keeping a single row per CDR3 protein. Here the sample spans 150,000 to 200,000 distinct CDR3 sequences, around 95% being singletons. Sequencing targeted TCR beta in T cells from blood (CD8+ and CD4+). The TEMRA cells underwent FACS enrichment, while the CD8+ and CD4+ T cells underwent negative isolation.

The sequence was obtained from a human donor with multiple sclerosis. The J gene is TRBJ2-1, the V gene TRBV29-1; D not certain. Sequencing was carried out using CD8+ T cells from PBMCs. The CDR3: CSVVFLHFNEQFF. CDR3 coding DNA: TGCAGCGTGGTGTTCCTCCATTTCAATGAGCAGTTCTTC.